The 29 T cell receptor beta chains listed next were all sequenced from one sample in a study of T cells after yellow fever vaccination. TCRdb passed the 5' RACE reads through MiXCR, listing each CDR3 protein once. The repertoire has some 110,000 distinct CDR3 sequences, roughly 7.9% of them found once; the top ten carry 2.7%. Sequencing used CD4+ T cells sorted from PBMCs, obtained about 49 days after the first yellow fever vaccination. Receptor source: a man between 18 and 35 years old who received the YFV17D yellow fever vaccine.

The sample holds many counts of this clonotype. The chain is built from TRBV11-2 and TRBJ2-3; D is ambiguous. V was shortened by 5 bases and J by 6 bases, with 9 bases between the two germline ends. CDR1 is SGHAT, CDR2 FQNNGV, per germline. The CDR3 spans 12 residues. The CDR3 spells CASSTRVDTQYF. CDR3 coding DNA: TGTGCCAGCAGCACAAGAGTGGATACGCAGTATTTT.

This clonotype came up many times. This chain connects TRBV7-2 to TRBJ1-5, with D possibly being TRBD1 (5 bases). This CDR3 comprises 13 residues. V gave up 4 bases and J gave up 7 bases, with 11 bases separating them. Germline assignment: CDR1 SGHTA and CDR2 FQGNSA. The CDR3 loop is CASSYGGEQPQHF. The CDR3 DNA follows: TGTGCCAGCAGCTACGGGGGGGAGCAGCCCCAGCATTTT.

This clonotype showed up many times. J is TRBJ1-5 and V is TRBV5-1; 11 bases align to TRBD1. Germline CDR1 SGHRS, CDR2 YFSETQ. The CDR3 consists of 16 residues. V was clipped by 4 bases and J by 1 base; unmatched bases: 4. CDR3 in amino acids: CASSTGTGGSNQPQHF. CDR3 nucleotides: TGCGCCAGCAGCACGGGGACAGGGGGAAGCAATCAGCCCCAGCATTTT.

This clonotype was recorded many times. The CDR3 region is CSAQRRGGIDTQYF. CDR3 sequence (DNA): TGCAGTGCCCAAAGGCGGGGGGGGATAGATACGCAGTATTTT. V gene TRBV20-1 combines with J gene TRBJ2-3, with 9 positions matching TRBD2. With 6 bases clipped from V and 5 bases from J, the junction kept 9 bases outside the gene matches. The CDR3 is 14 amino acids. Germline V gene lookup returns CDR1 DFQATT and CDR2 SNEGSKA (reference sequence).

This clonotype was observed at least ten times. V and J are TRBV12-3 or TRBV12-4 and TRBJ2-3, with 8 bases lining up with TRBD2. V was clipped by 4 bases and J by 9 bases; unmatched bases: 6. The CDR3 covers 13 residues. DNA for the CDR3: TGTGCCAGCAGTTCACCTATAGCGGGGACGCAGTATTTT. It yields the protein CASSSPIAGTQYF.

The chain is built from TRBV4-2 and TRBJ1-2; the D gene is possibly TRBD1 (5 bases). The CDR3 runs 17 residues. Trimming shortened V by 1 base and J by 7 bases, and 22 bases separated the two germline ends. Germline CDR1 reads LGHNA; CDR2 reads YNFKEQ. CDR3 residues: CASSQGGPRSGTPGYTF. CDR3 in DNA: TGTGCCAGCAGCCAAGGGGGACCGCGGAGCGGGACCCCTGGCTACACCTTC.

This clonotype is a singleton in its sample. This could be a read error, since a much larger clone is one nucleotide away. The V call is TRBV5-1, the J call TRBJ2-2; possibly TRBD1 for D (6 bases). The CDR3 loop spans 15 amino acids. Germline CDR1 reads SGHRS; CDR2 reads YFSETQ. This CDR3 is CASRLASQGTGELFF. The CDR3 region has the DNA TGCGCCAGCAGATTGGCCTCCCAGGGGACCGGGGAGCTGTTTTTT.

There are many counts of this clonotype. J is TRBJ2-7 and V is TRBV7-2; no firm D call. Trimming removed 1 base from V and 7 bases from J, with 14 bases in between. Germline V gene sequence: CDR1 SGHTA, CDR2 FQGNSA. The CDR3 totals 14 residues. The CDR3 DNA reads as TGTGCCAGCAGCTTAGGGGCAGGTCCTTGGGAGCAGTACGTC. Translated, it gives CASSLGAGPWEQYV.

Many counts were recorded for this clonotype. As DNA, the CDR3 is TGCAGCGCCCGAGCTGGGACAGGGGGCTTGAACGAGCAGTACTTC. This gives the protein CSARAGTGGLNEQYF. The rearrangement uses TRBV29-1 and TRBJ2-7; TRBD1 matches at 12 bases. Per the germline V gene, CDR1 is SQVTM and CDR2 is ANQGSEA. This CDR3 has 15 residues. Trimming at V came to 7 bases and at J to 5 bases, leaving 12 bases not matched to a gene.

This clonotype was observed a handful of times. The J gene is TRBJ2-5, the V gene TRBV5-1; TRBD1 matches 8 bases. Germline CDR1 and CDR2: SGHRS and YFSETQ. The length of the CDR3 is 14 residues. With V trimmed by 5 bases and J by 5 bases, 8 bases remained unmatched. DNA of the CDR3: TGCGCCAGCAGAGAACCAGGGGGCGCTGAGACCCAGTACTTC. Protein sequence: CASREPGGAETQYF.

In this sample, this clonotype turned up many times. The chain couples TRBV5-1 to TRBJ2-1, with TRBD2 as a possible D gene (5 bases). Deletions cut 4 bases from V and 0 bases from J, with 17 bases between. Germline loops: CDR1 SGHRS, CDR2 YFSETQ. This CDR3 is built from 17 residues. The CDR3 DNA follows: TGCGCCAGCAGCGCATCAGGACTGCCGAGCTCCTACAATGAGCAGTTCTTC. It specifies CASSASGLPSSYNEQFF.

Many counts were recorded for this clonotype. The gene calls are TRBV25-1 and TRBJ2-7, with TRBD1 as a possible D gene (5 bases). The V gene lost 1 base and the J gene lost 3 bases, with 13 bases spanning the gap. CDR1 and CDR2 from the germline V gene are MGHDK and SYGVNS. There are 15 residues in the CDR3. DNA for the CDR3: TGTGCCAGCAGTGAATGGGGCAGGTCAAACTACGAGCAGTACTTC. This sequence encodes CASSEWGRSNYEQYF.

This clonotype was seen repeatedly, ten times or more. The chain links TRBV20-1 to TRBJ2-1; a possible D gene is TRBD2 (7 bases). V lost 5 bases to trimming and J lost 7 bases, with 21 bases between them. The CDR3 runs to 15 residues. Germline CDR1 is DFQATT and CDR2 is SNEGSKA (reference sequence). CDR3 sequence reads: CSASPVGGAPNEQFF. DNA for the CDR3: TGCAGTGCTTCCCCCGTGGGGGGGGCGCCGAATGAGCAGTTCTTC.

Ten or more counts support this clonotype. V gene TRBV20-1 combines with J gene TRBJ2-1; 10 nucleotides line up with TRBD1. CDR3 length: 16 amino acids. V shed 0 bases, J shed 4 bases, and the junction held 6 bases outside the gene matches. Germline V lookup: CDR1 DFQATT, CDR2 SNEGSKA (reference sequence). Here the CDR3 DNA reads TGCAGTGCTAGAGATCCCCGACAGGGGGCATACAATGAGCAGTTCTTC. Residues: CSARDPRQGAYNEQFF.

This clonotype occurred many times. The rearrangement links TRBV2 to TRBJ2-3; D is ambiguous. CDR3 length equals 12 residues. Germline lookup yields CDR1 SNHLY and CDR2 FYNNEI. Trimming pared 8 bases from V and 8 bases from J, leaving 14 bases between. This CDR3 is CASSDGWGTQYF. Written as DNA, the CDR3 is TGTGCCAGCTCTGACGGGTGGGGTACGCAGTATTTT.

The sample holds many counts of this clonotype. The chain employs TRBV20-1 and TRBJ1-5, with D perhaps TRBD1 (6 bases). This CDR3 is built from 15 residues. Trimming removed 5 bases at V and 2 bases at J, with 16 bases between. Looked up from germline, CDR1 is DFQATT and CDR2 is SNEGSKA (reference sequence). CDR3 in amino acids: CSAGRDIWGNQPQHF. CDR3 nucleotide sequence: TGCAGTGCTGGACGGGACATTTGGGGCAATCAGCCCCAGCATTTT.

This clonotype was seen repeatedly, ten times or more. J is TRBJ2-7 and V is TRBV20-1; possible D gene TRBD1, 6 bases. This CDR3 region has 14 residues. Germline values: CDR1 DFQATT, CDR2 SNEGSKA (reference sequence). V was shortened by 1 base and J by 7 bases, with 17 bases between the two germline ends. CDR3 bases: TGCAGTGCTAGAGCTAACAGGGATTTAGGGGAGCAGTACTTC. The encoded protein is CSARANRDLGEQYF.

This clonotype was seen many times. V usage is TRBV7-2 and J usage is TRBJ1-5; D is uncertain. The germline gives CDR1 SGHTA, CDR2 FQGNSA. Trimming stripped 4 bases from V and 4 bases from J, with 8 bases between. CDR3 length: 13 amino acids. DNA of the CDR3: TGTGCCAGCAGCTCTCAGTTAAATCAGCCCCAGCATTTT. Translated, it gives CASSSQLNQPQHF.

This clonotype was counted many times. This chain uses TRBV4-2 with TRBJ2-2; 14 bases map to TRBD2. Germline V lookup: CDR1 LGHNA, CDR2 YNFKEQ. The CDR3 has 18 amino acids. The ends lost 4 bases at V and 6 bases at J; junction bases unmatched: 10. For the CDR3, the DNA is TGTGCCAGCAGCCGAAAGACTAGCGGGGGGGCCTATGCCGGGGAGCTGTTTTTT. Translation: CASSRKTSGGAYAGELFF.

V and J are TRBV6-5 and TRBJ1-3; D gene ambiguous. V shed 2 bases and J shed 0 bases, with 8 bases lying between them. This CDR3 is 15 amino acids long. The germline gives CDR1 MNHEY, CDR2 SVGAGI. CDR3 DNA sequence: TGTGCCAGCAGTTACGACCGCCACTCTGGAAACACCATATATTTT. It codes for CASSYDRHSGNTIYF.

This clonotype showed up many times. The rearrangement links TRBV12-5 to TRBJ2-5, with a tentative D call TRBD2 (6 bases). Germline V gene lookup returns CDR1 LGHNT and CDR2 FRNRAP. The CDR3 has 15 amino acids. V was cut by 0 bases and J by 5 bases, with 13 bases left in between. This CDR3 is CASGLVRGPGETQYF. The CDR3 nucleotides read TGTGCTAGTGGTTTGGTGCGGGGCCCAGGGGAGACCCAGTACTTC.

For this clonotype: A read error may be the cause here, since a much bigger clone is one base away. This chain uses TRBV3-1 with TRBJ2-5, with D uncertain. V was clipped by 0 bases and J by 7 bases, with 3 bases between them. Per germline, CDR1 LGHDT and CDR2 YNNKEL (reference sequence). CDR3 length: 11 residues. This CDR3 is CASSQDATQYF. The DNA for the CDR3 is TGTGCCAGCAGCCAAGACGCGACCCAGTACTTC.

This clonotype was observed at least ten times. Written as DNA, the CDR3 is TGTGCCAGCAGTTACTCCCTAGCGGGGGGGCCAGGGCAGTACTTC. It codes for CASSYSLAGGPGQYF. The J gene is TRBJ2-5, the V gene TRBV6-5, with TRBD2 identical over 12 bases. Germline values: CDR1 MNHEY, CDR2 SVGAGI. V lost 0 bases and J lost 11; bases outside the gene matches: 7. This CDR3 is built from 15 residues.

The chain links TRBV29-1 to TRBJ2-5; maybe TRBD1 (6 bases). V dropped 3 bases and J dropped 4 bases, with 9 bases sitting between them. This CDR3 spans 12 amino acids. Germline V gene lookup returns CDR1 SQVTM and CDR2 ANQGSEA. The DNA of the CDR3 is TGCAGCGTTGATCGAGGGGGAGAGACCCAGTACTTC. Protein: CSVDRGGETQYF.

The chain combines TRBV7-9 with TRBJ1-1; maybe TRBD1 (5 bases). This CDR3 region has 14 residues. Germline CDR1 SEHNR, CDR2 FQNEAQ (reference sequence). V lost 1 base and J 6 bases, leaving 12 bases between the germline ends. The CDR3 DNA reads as TGTGCCAGCAGCTTAGACAGTACGGGGGCTGAAGCTTTCTTT. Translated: CASSLDSTGAEAFF.

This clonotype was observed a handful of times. CDR3 loop: CSAREITKNIQYF. The CDR3 DNA reads as TGCAGTGCTAGAGAGATCACCAAAAACATTCAGTACTTC. The J gene is TRBJ2-4, the V gene TRBV20-1; D is unresolved. Germline V gives CDR1 DFQATT, CDR2 SNEGSKA (reference sequence). The V end lost 0 bases, the J end lost 2 bases, and 5 bases lay between the germline ends. The CDR3 has 13 amino acids.

This CDR3 reads CASQSDYVYEQYF. The CDR3 DNA sequence: TGTGCCAGCCAATCGGACTATGTGTACGAGCAGTACTTC. This rearrangement joins TRBV2 to TRBJ2-7, with D possibly TRBD2 on 6 matching bases. V lost 8 bases to trimming and J lost 4 bases, with 15 bases between them. CDR3 length: 13 residues. Germline CDR1 SNHLY, CDR2 FYNNEI.

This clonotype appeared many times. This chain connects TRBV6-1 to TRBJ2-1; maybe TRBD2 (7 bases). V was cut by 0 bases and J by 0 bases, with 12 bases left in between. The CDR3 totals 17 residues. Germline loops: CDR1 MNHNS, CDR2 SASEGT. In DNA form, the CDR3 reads TGTGCCAGCAGTGAAGCGCCGGGGGGCAGCTCCTACAATGAGCAGTTCTTC. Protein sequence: CASSEAPGGSSYNEQFF.

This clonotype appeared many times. The CDR3 DNA reads as TGTGCCAGCAGCTTAGGGGCCGGCGTCGGGGAGCAGTTCTTC. Translation gives CASSLGAGVGEQFF. This rearrangement joins TRBV5-5 to TRBJ2-1; TRBD1 is a possible D gene (5 bases). The CDR3 covers 14 residues. Germline lookup yields CDR1 SGHKS and CDR2 YYEKEE (reference sequence). V was pared by 2 bases and J by 10 bases, with 16 bases between.